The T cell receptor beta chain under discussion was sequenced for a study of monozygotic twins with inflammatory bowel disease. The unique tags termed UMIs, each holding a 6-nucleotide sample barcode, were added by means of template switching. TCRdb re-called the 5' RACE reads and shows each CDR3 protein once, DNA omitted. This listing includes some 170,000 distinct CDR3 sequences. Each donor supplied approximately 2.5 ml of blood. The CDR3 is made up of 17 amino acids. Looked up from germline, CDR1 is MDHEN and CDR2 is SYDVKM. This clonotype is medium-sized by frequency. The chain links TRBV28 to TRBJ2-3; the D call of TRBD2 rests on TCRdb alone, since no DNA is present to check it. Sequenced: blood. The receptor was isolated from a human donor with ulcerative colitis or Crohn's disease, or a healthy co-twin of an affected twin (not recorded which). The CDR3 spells CASSLSLAGWVTDTQYF.